A single sample gave rise to the 14 T cell receptor beta chains below, sequenced in a study of OX40 agonist ivuxolimab in advanced cancers. TCRdb's copy holds only in-frame clones and misses some; the assay was immunoSEQ multiplex PCR. In the table there are about 50,000 clones, about 82% of which are singletons. The sequencing used CD4+ or CD8+ T cells sorted from blood, collected in a trial of the OX40 agonist ivuxolimab. The receptors originated from an adult with an advanced solid tumor such as melanoma, head and neck, liver or kidney cancer.

The chain recombines TRBV29-1 with TRBJ2-7; TRBD1 agrees at 7 bases. Trimming cost V 3 bases and J 2 bases; bases outside gene matches: 7. The CDR3 extends over 14 amino acids. CDR1 is SQVTM and CDR2 is ANQGSEA in the germline V gene. CDR3 in DNA: TGCAGCGTTGAGGTGGGGGACAGACCCTACGAGCAGTACTTC. It translates to CSVEVGDRPYEQYF.

The CDR3 nucleotides are TGTGCCAGCAGCCAAGATCGGAGAGATACGCAGTATTTT. The encoded protein is CASSQDRRDTQYF. The V call is TRBV4-2, the J call TRBJ2-3; D call uncertain. CDR3 length: 13 amino acids. Germline V gene data show CDR1 as LGHNA and CDR2 as YNFKEQ. Trimming removed 0 bases at V and 5 bases at J, with 6 bases between.

The gene calls are TRBV29-1 and TRBJ2-3; TRBD1 matches at 8 bases. This CDR3 comprises 14 residues. Germline assignment: CDR1 SQVTM and CDR2 ANQGSEA. Germline trimming cut 6 bases from V and 1 base from J; bases unmatched to any gene: 6. The CDR3 sequence: CSVADREGTDTQYF. CDR3 bases: TGCAGCGTCGCGGACAGGGAAGGCACAGATACGCAGTATTTT.

The chain has TRBV7-9 and TRBJ1-2; 10 nucleotides align to TRBD1. This CDR3 region has 17 residues. V lost 1 base, J lost 4 bases, and 9 bases stayed unmatched. Germline V gene sequence: CDR1 SEHNR, CDR2 FQNEAQ (reference sequence). The CDR3 reads CASSLGGTGATTYGYTF. CDR3 coding DNA: TGTGCCAGCAGCTTAGGTGGGACAGGGGCCACCACCTATGGCTACACCTTC.

V usage is TRBV5-4 and J usage is TRBJ1-2; D gene unclear. Looked up from germline, CDR1 is SGHNT and CDR2 is YYREEE (reference sequence). The CDR3 covers 13 residues. V shed 5 bases and J shed 5 bases, with 13 bases lying between them. The CDR3 loop reads CASRIGREYGYTF. In DNA form, the CDR3 reads TGTGCCAGCAGAATAGGACGGGAGTATGGCTACACCTTC.

This chain connects TRBV9 to TRBJ2-3, with 11 bases lining up with TRBD1. The CDR3 has 17 amino acids. The J segment lost 0 bases and the V segment lost 4 bases, leaving 7 bases of the junction unmatched. From germline, CDR1 is SGDLS and CDR2 YYNGEE. In nucleotides, the CDR3 is TGTGCCAGCAGCATCCGGGACAGGGGGTCGAGCACAGATACGCAGTATTTT. Translation gives CASSIRDRGSSTDTQYF.

This chain links TRBV5-1 with TRBJ1-1; perhaps TRBD1 as D (5 bases). This CDR3 has 15 amino acids. Per germline, CDR1 SGHRS and CDR2 YFSETQ. V shed 2 bases and J shed 2 bases, with 13 bases lying between them. The CDR3, as DNA: TGCGCCAGCAGCTTCTCGACAGTCATAAACACTGAAGCTTTCTTT. This codes for CASSFSTVINTEAFF.

Concerning this clone: A junction boundary mismatches the germline segment, possibly from a read error. The chain carries TRBV9 and TRBJ1-1; D is unclear. The length of the CDR3 is 14 residues. Germline lookup yields CDR1 SGDLS and CDR2 YYNGEE. CDR3 nucleotides: TGTGCCAGCGGCGTAGTACTCCCCACAGAAGAAGCTTTCTTT. This encodes CASGVVLPTEEAFF.

J is TRBJ1-2 and V is TRBV5-1; no firm D call. Trimming removed 3 bases from V and 3 bases from J, with 12 bases in between. Germline V lookup: CDR1 SGHRS, CDR2 YFSETQ. The CDR3 contains 14 residues. DNA of the CDR3: TGCGCCAGCAGCTGGATTACTAGTGACTATGGCTACACCTTC. It is translated as CASSWITSDYGYTF.

This chain connects TRBV6-6 to TRBJ1-5; D unresolved. The CDR3 is 14 residues long. Trimming removed 8 bases at V and 1 base at J, with 12 bases between. CDR1 and CDR2 from the germline V gene are MNHNY and SVGAGI (reference sequence). The DNA of the CDR3 is TGTGCCAGCGCCTTTCCGGAAAGCAATCAGCCCCAGCATTTT. It specifies CASAFPESNQPQHF.

The gene calls are TRBV19 and TRBJ1-5; D is possibly TRBD1 (5 bases). The CDR3 length is 19 residues. V dropped 3 bases and J dropped 7 bases, with 28 bases sitting between them. From germline, CDR1 is LNHDA and CDR2 SQIVND (reference sequence). Here the CDR3 reads CASSILPTIPVGEGQPQHF. DNA for the CDR3: TGTGCCAGTAGTATTTTGCCTACCATCCCTGTAGGGGAGGGACAGCCCCAGCATTTT.

The gene calls are TRBV6-1 and TRBJ1-2; 9 positions agree with TRBD1. Germline CDR1 is MNHNS and CDR2 is SASEGT. This CDR3 contains 14 residues. The ends lost 2 bases at V and 9 bases at J; junction bases unmatched: 7. This CDR3 reads CASSEMVGTGRYTF. The CDR3 nucleotides are TGTGCCAGCAGTGAAATGGTGGGGACAGGGCGCTACACCTTC.

The rearrangement uses TRBV5-4 and TRBJ2-3; tentatively, D is TRBD1 (5 bases). The CDR3 is 14 residues long. The V gene's germline CDR1 is SGHNT and CDR2 YYREEE (reference sequence). Trimming shortened V by 3 bases and J by 6 bases, and 14 bases separated the two germline ends. The CDR3 is CASSWGPGWDTQYF. For the CDR3, the DNA is TGTGCCAGCAGCTGGGGCCCTGGTTGGGATACGCAGTATTTT.

The gene calls are TRBV4-2 and TRBJ2-3; 15 bases match TRBD2. This CDR3 region has 16 residues. Germline CDR1 LGHNA, CDR2 YNFKEQ. V trimming: 4 bases; J trimming: 5 bases; junction bases outside the gene matches: 4. In DNA, the CDR3 is TGTGCCAGCAGCCCTCGGACTAGCGGGGGGGGAGATACGCAGTATTTT. As protein: CASSPRTSGGGDTQYF.